This T cell receptor beta chain emerged from a study of blood T cell repertoires in COVID-19 (dated by TCRdb to about 2020). In the study overall: Samples covering the acute and convalescent phases of COVID-19 were provided by collaborators in the United States, Italy and Spain. Deeply sampled blood TCRbeta repertoires from subjects exposed to, actively infected with, or recovered from COVID-19 were included in the dataset. The prospective study material was composed of cDNA or gDNA derived from T cells, B-cell-depleted T cells, or PBMCs. Nearly every sample came with metadata listing a de-identified subject ID, COVID-19 status, age in years and sex. The samples were drawn from the first 160 participants of the ongoing ImmuneRACE study and from 1,254 subjects provided by 6 global collaborators. The repertoires were released in a freely available public database intended as a resource for research on the immune response to SARS-CoV-2. Where available, HLA class I and class II types were obtained from metadata supplied by the sample provider rather than from assay-based typing. General study outcomes and caveats: How much clinical and demographic metadata was included differed by source and by participant, and the metadata was provided uncurated.

This clone has a handful of counts. Its antigen has not been determined. Base qualities are missing; no much larger clone stands one base away. Whole blood was collected in K2EDTA tubes by collaborating institutions according to the institutions' own protocols. For TCRbeta analysis, collaborator samples were shipped as frozen whole blood, as isolated PBMCs, or as DNA extracted from either sample type. The germline V gene specifies SQVTM as CDR1 and ANQGSEA as CDR2. Here V drops 7 bases and J drops 3 bases, and the junction holds 6 bases not matched to any gene. Its CDR3 holds 13 amino acids, cysteine through phenylalanine. Of the read, only the CDR3 DNA is kept; its 39 bases are in frame from base 1. TCRbeta CDR3 regions were amplified from genomic DNA by means of the immunoSEQ Assay, a bias-controlled multiplex PCR. The authors processed their data as follows. Within the assay, amplification of reference gene primers was used to estimate how many nucleated cells each sample contained. To quantify the absolute abundance of each unique TCRbeta CDR3 rearrangement, sequence reads were collapsed and filtered. For each sample, productive Simpson clonality was calculated as the square root of Simpson's diversity index over productive rearrangements. Sourced from immuneACCESS, this table was stored by TCRdb with only in-frame sequences that have V and J called. A share of the clones is absent; for the studies checked, an unresolved V gene accounts for under half, and the remainder has no known explanation. The DNA gave D and trimming, while V, J and clone size come from that table. The sample yields 200,000 to 300,000 clones; less than 90% were counted once. Over 1.5% of the sample is in the top ten clones.

The receptor's source is a man aged 25 to 40 with active or convalescent COVID-19. The chain uses TRBV29-1 and TRBJ1-1; 9 junctional bases match TRBD1. The sample comprised peripheral blood. CDR3 protein: CSGGTGGDTEAFF. The DNA is TGCAGCGGGGGAACAGGGGGCGACACTGAAGCTTTCTTT.